This is a list of T cell receptor beta chains from one sample in a study of blood T cell repertoires in COVID-19. Produced via immunoSEQ multiplex PCR; TCRdb's table is partial and in-frame only. Of around 200,000 clones in the sample, approximately 83% were seen once. Sequenced material: peripheral blood. These TCRs come from a woman aged 35 to 49 with COVID-19, enrolled during active disease. Each CDR3 is given with its conserved first and last residue. The D gene is left open where the match is weak. The size entry is marked missing in some rows and otherwise reads once, few, many or a size class.

clone_size j_call d_call v_call cdr3_nt cdr3_aa
. TRBJ2-7 TRBD2 TRBV10-3 TGTGCCATCAGTGAGGAGGAAGCGGGGGAGCAGTACTTC CAISEEEAGEQYF
. TRBJ1-2 TRBD1 TRBV5-4 TGTGCCAGCAGCCGCGAGGGGGCAGGAGGCTATGGCTACACCTTC CASSREGAGGYGYTF
few TRBJ1-2 TRBD1 TRBV5-1 TGCGCCAGCAGCGTTACAGGGGATGGCTACACCTTC CASSVTGDGYTF
. TRBJ2-5 . TRBV5-6 TGTGCCAGCAGCTTGCTAGGGGTGAGGGAGACCCAGTACTTC CASSLLGVRETQYF
. TRBJ2-5 . TRBV5-4 TGTGCCAGCAGCACCGGGACACAGCAAGAGACCCAGTACTTC CASSTGTQQETQYF
. TRBJ2-5 TRBD2 TRBV5-1 TGCGCCAGCAGCCCGGGACTAGCGGGACCCCAAGAGACCCAGTACTTC CASSPGLAGPQETQYF
. TRBJ2-3 TRBD1 TRBV19 TGTGCCAGTAGTATCTCAGCAGGGGGCGTCACAGATACGCAGTATTTT CASSISAGGVTDTQYF
few TRBJ2-3 TRBD2 TRBV3-1/TRBV3-2 TGTGCCAGCAGCCACGGAGGCGCGGGAGGGCTAAAAACTAGCACAGATACGCAGTATTTT CASSHGGAGGLKTSTDTQYF
. TRBJ1-5 TRBD1 TRBV2 TGTGCCAGCAGGCCTGCAGGGGGAAATCAGCCCCAGCATTTT CASRPAGGNQPQHF
. TRBJ1-2 TRBD1 TRBV3-1/TRBV3-2 TGTGCCAGCAGCCCGGGACAGTTCTATGGCTACACCTTC CASSPGQFYGYTF
. TRBJ1-2 . TRBV7-2 TGTGCCAGCAGCCCACAGGGCTACTATGGCTACACCTTC CASSPQGYYGYTF
. TRBJ1-6 . TRBV27 TGTGCCAGCAGTTTAGTCGGGTTCGGGAATTCACCCCTCCACTTT CASSLVGFGNSPLHF
. TRBJ2-5 . TRBV29-1 TGCAGCGTTGTGCAGCGTCCCCAAGAGACCCAGTACTTC CSVVQRPQETQYF
few TRBJ2-4 TRBD1 TRBV6-5 TGTGCCAGCAGTCCCCCCGGGACAGGGGCCATTCAGTACTTC CASSPPGTGAIQYF
. TRBJ1-3 . TRBV12-5 TGTGCTAGTGGTTTGACCCTAGGACTGACCTCTGGAAACACCATATATTTT CASGLTLGLTSGNTIYF
once TRBJ1-1 . TRBV6-5 TGTGCCAGCACCATACTAGGCAACATTGAAGCTTTCTTT CASTILGNIEAFF
. TRBJ1-1 . TRBV3-1/TRBV3-2 TGTGCCAGCAGCCAATCAAGCCCCCAATCTGAAGCTTTCTTT CASSQSSPQSEAFF
. TRBJ2-3 . TRBV11-3 TGTGCCAGCAGCTTTGAACAGGGAGGGTTGGGCACGCAGTATTTT CASSFEQGGLGTQYF
. TRBJ2-5 . TRBV6-5 TGTGCCAGCACCGGCCCGGGTCCGGAGACCCAGTACTTC CASTGPGPETQYF